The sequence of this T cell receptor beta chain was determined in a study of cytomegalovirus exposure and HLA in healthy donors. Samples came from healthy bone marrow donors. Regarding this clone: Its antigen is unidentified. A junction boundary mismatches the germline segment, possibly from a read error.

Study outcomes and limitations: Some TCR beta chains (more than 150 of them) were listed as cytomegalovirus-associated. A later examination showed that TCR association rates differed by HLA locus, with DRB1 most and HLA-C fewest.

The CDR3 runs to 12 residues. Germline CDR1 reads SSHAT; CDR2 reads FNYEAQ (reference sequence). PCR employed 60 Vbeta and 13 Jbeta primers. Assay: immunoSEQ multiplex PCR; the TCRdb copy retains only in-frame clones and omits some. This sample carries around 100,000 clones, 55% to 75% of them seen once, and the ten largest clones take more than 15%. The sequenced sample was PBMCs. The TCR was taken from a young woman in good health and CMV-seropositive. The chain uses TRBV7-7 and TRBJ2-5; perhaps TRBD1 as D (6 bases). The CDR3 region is CASSPQGETQYF. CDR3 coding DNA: TGTGCTAGCAGCCCACAGGGAGAGACCCAGTACTTC. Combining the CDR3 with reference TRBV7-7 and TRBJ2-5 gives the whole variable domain GAGVSQSPRYKVTKRGQDVTLRCDPISSHATLYWYQQALGQGPEFLTYFNYEAQPDKSGLPSDRFSAERPEGSISTLTIQRTEQRDSAMYRCASSPQGETQYFGPGTRLLVL.